This entry describes one T cell receptor beta chain. This sample was taken from a study of beta chain features in type 1 diabetes. The overall study: There was similarity between patients and healthy donors in age, gender and cell yields. Researchers looked at fewer than 120,000,000 sorted cells across all samples.

Per the germline V gene, CDR1 is SNHLY and CDR2 is FYNNEI. CDR3 size: 14 residues. The V gene lost 7 bases and the J gene lost 0 bases, with 12 bases spanning the gap. As every portion of the isolated RNA was reverse transcribed, the sequencing read expressed TCRB transcripts. Clones were sequenced by immunoSEQ multiplex PCR, and TCRdb holds only the in-frame ones, with some missing. The sample lists fewer than 350,000 clones, 15% to 20% occurring once. This rearrangement joins TRBV2 to TRBJ1-1; D is undetermined. The clonotype originates from a woman under 30 in good health. The sample was naive CD4+ T cells from blood. The CDR3 bases are TGTGCCAGCAAAGCCAGTACTATGAACACTGAAGCTTTCTTT. This sequence encodes CASKASTMNTEAFF. The full variable domain, in which reference TRBV2 and TRBJ1-1 provide the parts outside the CDR3, is EPEVTQTPSHQVTQMGQEVILRCVPISNHLYFYWYRQILGQKVEFLVSFYNNEISEKSEIFDDQFSVERPDGSNFTLKIRSTKLEDSAMYFCASKASTMNTEAFFGQGTRLTVV.